This entry concerns a single T cell receptor (beta chain). The antigen it recognizes is unknown. The sample holds no much larger clone one base away, and base qualities are not on file. The data were taken from a study of shared clonotypes between healthy human individuals (TCRdb year 2020). General notes on the study: A few men and a couple of women, aged 18 to 49 years, made up the cohort. Leukapheresis yielded between about 0.8 and 8.9 billion PBMCs per donor. For each donor, CD4 naive and CD4 memory were each run on three plates, CD8 naive on two plates, and CD8 memory on one plate. The study deeply sequenced blood TCR repertoires of about 5 healthy adults to estimate repertoire size and the extent of clonotype sharing between individuals. To increase sequencing depth and limit assay-specific biases, different laboratories used diverse techniques to prepare libraries and sequence TCR repertoires.

The study at large found these results: When several donors were compared, the shared fraction of clonotypes was roughly 5% for naive CD4, less than 4% for naive CD8, 2.3% for memory CD4, and 0.4% for memory CD8. Pairwise subsampling led to the expectation that sequencing depth would affect the degree of clonotype sharing among donors. Naive subsets generally had larger estimated clonotype richness than memory subsets did. Sampling was limited to blood, and TCR repertoires in tissue likely differ from TCR repertoires in blood. The genetic and exposure-history diversity represented was limited by the small number of donors. Incomplete sequencing was indicated by rarefaction of sorted-subset datasets, despite the large sequencing depth. Compared with non-shared clonotypes, the clonotypes found in all four sorted-subset donors had higher generation probabilities.

The donors were healthy, HIV-negative adults with no recently reported acute infections or vaccinations. Every donor was a Caucasian adult living in Nashville, Tennessee, USA. Magnetic negative selection was used to enrich CD4+ T cells, after which naive cells were positively selected on CD45RA and the negative fraction became the memory subset. Blood was obtained by leukapheresis, after which PBMCs were separated by Ficoll-Histopaque density gradient centrifugation and cryopreserved in liquid nitrogen vapor phase. Purity and quantity of every magnetically sorted T cell population were checked by analytical flow cytometry. Each sorted fraction had its genomic DNA isolated and then quantified by UV absorbance on a Nanodrop 2000c. Using the deep immunoSEQ assay, TCR CDR3 regions were amplified from genomic DNA by multiplex PCR. For each cell subset, the extracted genomic DNA was distributed evenly across all wells of several immunoSEQ 96-well plates, and each plate served as one replicate. For sorted subsets, roughly 200 ng genomic DNA, equal to 30,000 to 35,000 T cell genomes, was loaded into each replicate PCR. Purified libraries were quantified with a Qubit 3.0 fluorometer, sized on a Bioanalyzer 2100, and re-quantified with the KAPA Library Quantification kit. Each immunoSEQ 96-well plate was sequenced on its own single-read 150-cycle Illumina NextSeq 550 flow cell. Concerning the study's data processing: Because only junctional sequences without quality scores were contained in the immunoSEQ output, filtering matching that applied to full-length reads could not be performed. Sequences were annotated with PyIR, a Python wrapper for IgBLAST v1.9, using IMGT germline references to assign V/J genes and CDR3. Any read was removed if the V/J assignment was weak (E-value above 1e-6), the CDR3 was missing, or the read contained stop codons, out-of-frame junctions, or ambiguous translated residues. V3J clonotypes were defined as sequences sharing the same inferred V gene, J gene, and CDR3 amino acid sequence. The percentage overlap between two repertoires was calculated by dividing the number of shared unique clonotypes by the size of the smaller repertoire. Three approaches were used to assess repertoire richness: RTK rarefaction, the Chao1 estimator, and Recon v2.1 estimates of unobserved clonotypes. Generation probabilities were computed with OLGA for all TCRbeta clonotypes obtained by the gDNA method from several donors. Imported from immuneACCESS, the table was reduced by TCRdb to in-frame sequences with V and J called. These copies leave out some clones; in studies compared against another copy, an unresolved V gene accounts for under half, and the cause of the remainder is not known. V, J and clone size reflect that table, while D and trimming were determined from the DNA. The sample table lists 190,000 or so clones, roughly 70% of them with a count of one. In total, the top ten clones hold 10% of the sample.

From the germline V gene (reference sequence), CDR1 is SSHAT and CDR2 is FNYEAQ. The CDR3 has 15 amino acids, counting the end cysteine and phenylalanine. Only CDR3 DNA remains: 45 bases, in frame from the first base. V lost 5 bases and J lost 4 bases, and the count of bases not matched to a germline gene is 5. Recombination linked TRBV7-7 to TRBJ2-1; the junction holds 10 bases that match TRBD2. The specimen sequenced was memory CD4+ T cells sorted from blood. Read against the paper, the sample's cell subset or site label means: CD45RA-negative fraction. The source of this sequence is a young man in good health. The DNA sequence is TGTGCCAGCAGCCTGACTAGCGGGCTGTACAATGAGCAGTTCTTC. This is translated as CASSLTSGLYNEQFF.